The 8 T cell receptor beta chains reported below all come from one sample, sequenced in a study of shared clonotypes between healthy human individuals. Method: immunoSEQ multiplex PCR; TCRdb's copy keeps in-frame clones and lacks some. The table includes roughly 2.4 million clones, approximately 95% detected once. Material: naive CD4+ T cells sorted from blood. The subset was: CD45RA+ positively selected. The source of these receptors is a man younger than 35 in good health.

This clone was recorded only once. The chain is built from TRBV4-1 and TRBJ2-7, with TRBD2 matching 11 bases. V gave up 4 bases and J gave up 5 bases; unmatched junction bases: 7. The CDR3 extends over 15 amino acids. The germline V gene encodes CDR1 MGHRA and CDR2 YSYEKL. CDR3 DNA sequence: TGCGCCAGCAGCCCAAGACTAGCGGGGCTGGACGAGCAGTACTTC. Translation gives CASSPRLAGLDEQYF.

This clone was seen just once. The V and J genes are TRBV5-1 and TRBJ1-1; no clear D gene. Between the trimmed V and J ends, which lost 2 bases and 2 bases, there was a span of 13 bases. The CDR3 covers 15 residues. The germline V gene has CDR1 SGHRS and CDR2 YFSETQ. CDR3 protein: CASSLGSFLNTEAFF. The CDR3 DNA reads TGCGCCAGCAGCTTAGGGTCCTTCCTAAACACTGAAGCTTTCTTT.

This clone came up once. Other DNA sequences in this sample translate to the same CDR3. This chain uses TRBV6-5 with TRBJ2-5; unclear D gene. The CDR3 is 13 residues long. V was trimmed by 0 bases and J by 2 bases, leaving 4 bases between them. Germline V CDR1 and CDR2: MNHEY, SVGAGI. The CDR3 region is CASSYSRQETQYF. DNA of the CDR3: TGTGCCAGCAGTTACTCACGGCAAGAGACCCAGTACTTC.

V gene TRBV30 combines with J gene TRBJ1-2; D remains unclear. Germline CDR1 and CDR2: GTSNPN and SVGIG (reference sequence). The CDR3 contains 13 residues. The ends were cut back, 4 bases at V and 6 bases at J, with 15 bases in the middle. CDR3 in DNA: TGTGCCTGGACCTCCGGGTCCGGTAATGGCTACACCTTC. It codes for CAWTSGSGNGYTF.

V usage is TRBV11-1 and J usage is TRBJ2-1; 8 positions match TRBD2. V was clipped by 5 bases and J by 4 bases; unmatched bases: 7. Looked up from germline, CDR1 is SGHAT and CDR2 is FQDESV (reference sequence). The CDR3 has 15 amino acids. In DNA form, the CDR3 reads TGTGCCAGCAGCCCGCAGCGGGGGCCTTACAATGAGCAGTTCTTC. It specifies CASSPQRGPYNEQFF.

The J gene is TRBJ1-5, the V gene TRBV6-5; a possible D gene is TRBD1 (5 bases). There are 13 residues in the CDR3. Trimming left V 6 bases short and J 5 bases short, with 11 bases between. The V gene's germline CDR1 is MNHEY and CDR2 SVGAGI. In nucleotides, the CDR3 is TGTGCCAGCAGCCGGGACCAGGATCAGCCCCAGCATTTT. This encodes CASSRDQDQPQHF.

The chain uses TRBV7-2 and TRBJ2-5; D may be TRBD1 or TRBD2 (5 bases each). Trimming took 3 bases from V and 2 from J, leaving 10 bases between them. Germline lookup yields CDR1 SGHTA and CDR2 FQGNSA. The CDR3 is made up of 14 amino acids. CDR3 region: CASSFGTKQETQYF. Written as DNA, the CDR3 is TGTGCCAGCAGCTTCGGGACCAAGCAAGAGACCCAGTACTTC.

V is TRBV6-5 and J is TRBJ1-1, with 8 bases fitting TRBD1. The germline gives CDR1 MNHEY, CDR2 SVGAGI. J was trimmed by 3 bases and V by 6 bases; bases with no gene match: 9. CDR3 size: 15 residues. Here the CDR3 DNA reads TGTGCCAGCAGACTAAGGACAGGGACCGACACTGAAGCTTTCTTT. Translation: CASRLRTGTDTEAFF.